This T cell receptor beta chain was identified during a study of CD8 T cells in Susac syndrome. It was with random hexamers that roughly 0.45 to 1 ug RNA was reverse transcribed. TCRdb fed the immunoSEQ multiplex PCR reads into MiXCR, producing one record per CDR3 protein. The sample holds 200,000 to 250,000 distinct CDR3 sequences; 95% are singletons and the top ten take 0.085% to 0.095%. A remark on this clonotype: No DNA is shown, since the ends of the CDR3 on it are uncertain; the CDR3 is the one TCRdb lists.

Germline values: CDR1 MNHEY, CDR2 SVGAGI. A total of 15 residues make up the CDR3, ends included. V usage is TRBV6-5 and J usage is TRBJ2-6. This receptor was identified in a human donor with multiple sclerosis. Sequenced: CD4+ T cells from PBMCs. The CDR3 sequence is CASSYFGSGANVLTF.